These 10 T cell receptor beta chains originate from one sample sequenced in a study of patients and donors after allogeneic stem cell transplantation. TCRdb re-called the RT-PCR reads with MiXCR, one entry per CDR3 protein. The repertoire has 15,000 to 20,000 distinct CDR3 sequences, 27% of them found once; the top ten carry 36%. The sequencing input was blood, either unsorted or a sorted T cell fraction (not recorded which). Receptors were obtained from a human donor who was either an allogeneic HSCT recipient or a stem cell or donor lymphocyte infusion donor (not recorded which). It is not recorded whose cells these are; they may come from a transplant donor.

The chain recombines TRBV12-3 or TRBV12-4 with TRBJ1-6; D unclear. This CDR3 region has 16 residues. Trimming took off 0 bases at V and 9 bases at J, with 15 bases between the two ends. The CDR3 loop reads CASSLAGAGGISPLHF. The CDR3 coding sequence is TGTGCCAGCAGTTTAGCGGGCGCAGGAGGAATTTCACCCCTCCACTTT.

This chain joins TRBV24-1 and TRBJ2-7; D might be TRBD2 (6 bases). Per germline, CDR1 KGHDR and CDR2 SFDVKD. Trimming pared 1 base from V and 7 bases from J, leaving 7 bases between. This CDR3 comprises 12 residues. CDR3 DNA sequence: TGTGCCACCAGTGATTTCCGGGGGGAGCAGTACTTC. Amino acid sequence: CATSDFRGEQYF.

For the CDR3, the DNA is TGTGCCACCAGTCCCGGGCCTGTGCCGAACACTGAAGCTTTCTTT. It translates to CATSPGPVPNTEAFF. The chain carries TRBV15 and TRBJ1-1; the D is unclear. The CDR3 runs 15 residues. Trimming took 6 bases from V and 1 from J, leaving 15 bases between them. Per the germline V gene, CDR1 is LNHNV and CDR2 is YYDKDF (reference sequence).

In its sample, this clonotype was seen a few times. J is TRBJ1-5 and V is TRBV20-1; D is ambiguous. From germline, CDR1 is DFQATT and CDR2 SNEGSKA (reference sequence). Trimming cost V 5 bases and J 3 bases, with 11 bases left between them. The CDR3 covers 13 residues. Here the CDR3 DNA reads TGCAGTGCTCATTGGCAGCCCAATCAGCCCCAGCATTTT. It yields the protein CSAHWQPNQPQHF.

CDR3 amino acids: CASSSPGSEEQYF. The CDR3, as DNA: TGTGCCAGCAGCTCTCCAGGGTCAGAGGAGCAGTACTTC. This chain connects TRBV11-1 to TRBJ2-7; D may be TRBD1 (5 bases). CDR1 SGHAT and CDR2 FQDESV come from the germline V gene (reference sequence). CDR3 size: 13 residues. Trimming took 4 bases from V and 7 from J, leaving 14 bases between them.

This clonotype has a single count. This chain links TRBV9 with TRBJ2-5, with D perhaps given as TRBD1 or TRBD2 (5 bases each). This CDR3 spans 16 amino acids. The V gene's germline CDR1 is SGDLS and CDR2 YYNGEE. The V gene lost 2 bases and the J gene lost 1 base, with 15 bases spanning the gap. The DNA of the CDR3 is TGTGCCAGCAGCGTGGGTCTTGTGGGGACCCAAGAGACCCAGTACTTC. The encoded protein is CASSVGLVGTQETQYF.

In this sample, this clonotype turned up a few times. The chain has TRBV4-3 and TRBJ1-4, with TRBD1 matching over 9 bases. The CDR3 has 17 amino acids. Germline assignment: CDR1 LGHNA and CDR2 YSLEER. Losses at the gene ends were 2 bases for V and 11 bases for J; bases not matched to a gene: 15. DNA of the CDR3: TGCGCCAGCAGCCAATGGTTAGGGGGACAGGGAATGGTGAAACTGTTTTTT. It encodes CASSQWLGGQGMVKLFF.

This clonotype was detected only a few times. The rearrangement joins TRBV10-3 to TRBJ1-5; D is unclear. Per the germline V gene, CDR1 is ENHRY and CDR2 is SYGVKD. This CDR3 contains 14 residues. The germline V and J ends were trimmed by 6 bases and 10 bases, with 19 bases remaining between them. The CDR3 nucleotides are TGTGCCATCAGACCCGGGCCCGGAGGCAGCCCCCAGCATTTT. It specifies CAIRPGPGGSPQHF.

This clonotype was picked up a small number of times. J is TRBJ1-5 and V is TRBV25-1; D not resolved. The germline V gene encodes CDR1 MGHDK and CDR2 SYGVNS. Trimming removed 1 base at V and 6 bases at J, with 10 bases between. The CDR3 contains 14 residues. CDR3 protein: CASSESEASQPQHF. CDR3 DNA: TGTGCCAGCAGTGAATCGGAGGCAAGTCAGCCCCAGCATTTT.

Ten or more counts support this clonotype. The germline gene is not matched at one end of the junction; a read error may be the cause. The rearrangement uses TRBV7-6 and TRBJ2-3; TRBD2 matches 7 bases. This CDR3 region has 13 residues. Germline loops: CDR1 SGHVS, CDR2 FNYEAQ. In nucleotides, the CDR3 is TGTGCCAGCAGCCTAGCGGCCACAGATACGCAGTATTTT. Protein product: CASSLAATDTQYF.